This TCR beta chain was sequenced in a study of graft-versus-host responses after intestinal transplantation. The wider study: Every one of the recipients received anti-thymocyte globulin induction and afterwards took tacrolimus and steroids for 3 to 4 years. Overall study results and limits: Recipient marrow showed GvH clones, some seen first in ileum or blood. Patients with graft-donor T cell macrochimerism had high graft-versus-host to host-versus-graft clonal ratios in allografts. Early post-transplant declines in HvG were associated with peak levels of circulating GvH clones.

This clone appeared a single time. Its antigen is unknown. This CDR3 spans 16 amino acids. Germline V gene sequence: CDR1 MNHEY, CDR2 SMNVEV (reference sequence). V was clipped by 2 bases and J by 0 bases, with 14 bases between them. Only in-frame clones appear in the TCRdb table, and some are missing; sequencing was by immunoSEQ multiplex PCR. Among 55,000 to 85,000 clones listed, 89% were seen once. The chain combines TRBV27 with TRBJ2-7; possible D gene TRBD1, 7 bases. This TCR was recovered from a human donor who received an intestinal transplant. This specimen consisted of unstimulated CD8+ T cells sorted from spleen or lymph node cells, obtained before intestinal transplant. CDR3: CASSLRAGGSSYEQYF. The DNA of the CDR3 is TGTGCCAGCAGTTTACGAGCAGGGGGGAGCTCCTACGAGCAGTACTTC.